What follows are 9 T cell receptor beta chains derived from one specimen sequenced in a study of blood T cell repertoires in COVID-19. Sequencing used immunoSEQ multiplex PCR; TCRdb keeps in-frame clones, though not all of them. The sample carries 300,000 to 450,000 clones, 87% recorded once. The sequencing sample was made of peripheral blood. The receptors shown here come from a woman aged 60-70 years with COVID-19, enrolled during active disease.

The V gene is TRBV21-1, the J gene TRBJ1-1; the DNA was not compared with TRBD1, the D call given in the table. TRBV21-1 is a documented pseudogene. This CDR3 region has 16 residues. The CDR3, as DNA: TGTGCCAGCAGGGATAACCGGGACAGGGGGCTTAATGAAGCTTTCTTT. Amino acids: CASRDNRDRGLNEAFF.

This sequence joins TRBV5-1 and TRBJ2-2, with D possibly being TRBD1 (5 bases). The CDR3 covers 15 residues. Per the germline V gene, CDR1 is SGHRS and CDR2 is YFSETQ. V was clipped by 5 bases and J by 7 bases, with 18 bases between them. CDR3 sequence (DNA): TGCGCCAGCAGGCTAGGGGCTGAAACCGGCGGGGAGCTGTTTTTT. This gives the protein CASRLGAETGGELFF.

This clone was found a few times. The genes are TRBV5-1 and TRBJ2-1; 7 nucleotides align to TRBD1. CDR3 size: 16 residues. The V gene's germline CDR1 is SGHRS and CDR2 YFSETQ. V lost 2 bases, J lost 1 base, and 6 bases stayed unmatched. The DNA for the CDR3 is TGCGCCAGCAGCTTCGGACAGGCCGGATCCTACAATGAGCAGTTCTTC. The encoded protein is CASSFGQAGSYNEQFF.

The V and J genes are TRBV11-2 and TRBJ2-2; D is undetermined. CDR1 and CDR2 (germline): SGHAT, FQNNGV. V was shortened by 5 bases and J by 3 bases, with 10 bases between the two germline ends. The CDR3 length is 14 residues. The CDR3 nucleotides are TGTGCCAGCAGCCCAGGTTGGGACACCGGGGAGCTGTTTTTT. This sequence encodes CASSPGWDTGELFF.

This clone occurred a few times. This sequence joins TRBV12-1 and TRBJ2-2; the DNA was not compared with TRBD2, the D call given in the table. TRBV12-1 is given as a pseudogene. CDR3 length equals 13 residues. Written as DNA, the CDR3 is TGTGCCAGCAGCTCGGGGGGGACCGGGGAGCTGTTTTTT. This sequence encodes CASSSGGTGELFF.

The CDR3 DNA sequence: TGTGCCTGGAGTGTACTAATTAACACCGGGGAGCTGTTTTTT. Residues: CAWSVLINTGELFF. The V and J genes are TRBV30 and TRBJ2-2; D gene unclear. Germline-derived CDR1 and CDR2 are GTSNPN and SVGIG (reference sequence). Between the trimmed V and J ends, which lost 0 bases and 2 bases, there was a span of 7 bases. The CDR3 has 14 residues.

A remark on this clone: Germline and junction disagree at one end, which may indicate a read error. This chain connects TRBV30 to TRBJ2-7; TRBD1 agrees at 12 bases. The CDR3 contains 16 residues. The V gene's germline CDR1 is GTSNPN and CDR2 SVGIG (reference sequence). CDR3 residues: CAWSPVPPGQGARFTF. CDR3 sequence (DNA): TGTGCCTGGAGCCCCGTTCCCCCGGGACAGGGGGCGAGATTCACCTTC.

A note on this clone: Germline and junction disagree at one end, which may indicate a read error. The gene calls are TRBV3-1 (or the pseudogene TRBV3-2) and TRBJ2-7; D unresolved. CDR3 length: 12 residues. Per germline, CDR1 LGHDT and CDR2 YNNKEL (reference sequence). The CDR3 bases are TGTGCCAGCAGCCAAGATCGGGTCGGATTCCTTTTC. It translates to CASSQDRVGFLF.

The gene calls are TRBV7-9 and TRBJ2-5, with D perhaps matching TRBD2 (5 bases). Trimming took off 1 base at V and 6 bases at J, with 12 bases between the two ends. CDR1 and CDR2 from the germline V gene are SEHNR and FQNEAQ (reference sequence). This CDR3 contains 14 residues. CDR3 loop: CASSLGTSTQTQYF. As DNA, the CDR3 is TGTGCCAGCAGCTTAGGGACTTCCACGCAGACCCAGTACTTC.